This T cell receptor (beta chain) was documented in a study of T cells in localized non-small cell lung cancer. Assay used: immunoSEQ multiplex PCR; TCRdb lists only in-frame clones, some missing. The table shows about 9,800 clones, with approximately 44% occurring only once. In its sample, this clone was seen once. Between the trimmed V and J ends, which lost 3 bases and 1 base, there was a span of 14 bases. This CDR3 comprises 16 residues. Per germline, CDR1 WNHNN and CDR2 SYGVQD (reference sequence). The TCR sequence derives from a woman between 35 and 75 years old with stage I lung adenocarcinoma. Material: lymph node tissue, obtained before any cancer treatment. The chain recombines TRBV10-1 with TRBJ2-3, with D tentatively TRBD1 or TRBD2 (5 bases each). CDR3: CASSEGVRVGTDTQYF. DNA of the CDR3: TGCGCCAGCAGTGAAGGGGTGAGGGTGGGCACAGATACGCAGTATTTT.